What follows are 30 T cell receptor beta chains derived from one specimen sequenced in a study of T cell responses to AZD1222 COVID-19 vaccine. TCRdb keeps only in-frame clones here, not all; method: immunoSEQ multiplex PCR. The sample carries 150,000 to 190,000 clones, about nine tenths recorded once. The input for sequencing was peripheral blood, taken after recovery from COVID-19. Source of these receptors: an adult who had recovered from COVID-19.

The gene calls are TRBV6-5 and TRBJ1-4, with a tentative D call TRBD1 (5 bases). The ends were cut back, 6 bases at V and 7 bases at J, with 15 bases in the middle. Per germline, CDR1 MNHEY and CDR2 SVGAGI. The CDR3 is 14 residues long. The chain's CDR3 is CASRAAGYSEKLFF. As DNA, the CDR3 is TGTGCCAGCAGGGCCGCAGGGTATAGTGAAAAACTGTTTTTT.

This chain joins TRBV6-7 and TRBJ1-2; 12 bases match TRBD1. TRBV6-7 is flagged as an ORF with uncertain function. V lost 0 bases, J lost 8 bases, and 4 bases stayed unmatched. The CDR3 contains 15 residues. The CDR3 spells CASSYSGQGAMGYTF. In DNA, the CDR3 is TGTGCCAGCAGTTACTCGGGACAGGGGGCGATGGGCTACACCTTC.

This chain connects TRBV4-2 to TRBJ1-2; D ambiguous. CDR1 is LGHNA, CDR2 YNFKEQ, per germline. The CDR3 has 15 amino acids. V gave up 0 bases and J gave up 4 bases, with 12 bases separating them. CDR3 protein: CASSQEPGDFYGYTF. The CDR3 bases are TGTGCCAGCAGCCAAGAACCAGGCGACTTCTATGGCTACACCTTC.

The chain recombines TRBV19 with TRBJ1-4; no clear D. Looked up from germline, CDR1 is LNHDA and CDR2 is SQIVND (reference sequence). V was trimmed by 2 bases and J by 8 bases, leaving 12 bases between them. The CDR3 spans 14 residues. Here the CDR3 DNA reads TGTGCCAGTAGTATAACCCCAACAAACGAAAAACTGTTTTTT. This translates into CASSITPTNEKLFF.

This clone was found once. V and J are TRBV29-1 and TRBJ1-2; 7 bases line up with TRBD1. The V segment lost 6 bases and the J segment 7 bases; nucleotides outside the gene matches: 20. The CDR3 length is 16 residues. The germline gives CDR1 SQVTM, CDR2 ANQGSEA. Written as DNA, the CDR3 is TGCAGCGTGTCTCCGGGAACAGGGGAAATTTCTGGTGGCTACACCTTC. It specifies CSVSPGTGEISGGYTF.

The CDR3 loop reads CASSSPGQVNEKLFF. DNA of the CDR3: TGTGCCAGCAGCTCCCCGGGACAGGTTAATGAAAAACTGTTTTTT. This sequence joins TRBV7-9 and TRBJ1-4; 8 bases line up with TRBD1. The CDR3 extends over 15 amino acids. The V gene's germline CDR1 is SEHNR and CDR2 FQNEAQ (reference sequence). Trimming removed 4 bases from V and 4 bases from J; junction bases left unmatched: 5.

This chain joins TRBV10-2 and TRBJ1-3, with D possibly matching TRBD1 (6 bases). CDR3 size: 14 residues. V lost 3 bases and J 4 bases, leaving 10 bases between the germline ends. The germline V gene encodes CDR1 WSHSY and CDR2 SAAADI. CDR3 sequence (DNA): TGCGCCAGCAGTGAACAGGGTTCCGGAAACACCATATATTTT. This encodes CASSEQGSGNTIYF.

V is TRBV10-3 and J is TRBJ1-2, with D maybe TRBD1 (6 bases). This CDR3 has 14 residues. The germline V and J ends were trimmed by 6 bases and 7 bases, with 18 bases remaining between them. Germline V gene data show CDR1 as ENHRY and CDR2 as SYGVKD. The CDR3 DNA follows: TGTGCCATCAGGGAGGGGGGGCGCGTTGGTGGCTACACCTTC. Its translation is CAIREGGRVGGYTF.

This clone was seen just once. The rearrangement joins TRBV7-9 to TRBJ2-7; D uncertain. This CDR3 contains 17 residues. Trimming removed 1 base at V and 0 bases at J, with 16 bases between. The germline V gene has CDR1 SEHNR and CDR2 FQNEAQ (reference sequence). The DNA for the CDR3 is TGTGCCAGCAGCTTAGGGTTGGAGACCCTGAGCTCCTACGAGCAGTACTTC. This translates into CASSLGLETLSSYEQYF. The variable domain in full, with the rest retrieved from reference TRBV7-9 and TRBJ2-7, is DTGVSQNPRHKITKRGQNVTFRCDPISEHNRLYWYRQTLGQGPEFLTYFQNEAQLEKSRLLSDRFSAERPKGSFSTLEIQRTEQGDSAMYLCASSLGLETLSSYEQYFGPGTRLTVT.

The rearrangement links TRBV10-3 to TRBJ1-1, with a weak D call TRBD1 (5 bases). CDR1 and CDR2 from the germline V gene are ENHRY and SYGVKD. The CDR3 consists of 11 residues. Trimming pared 8 bases from V and 7 bases from J, leaving 11 bases between. The CDR3 DNA follows: TGTGCCATCGGGACGGATTTTGAAGCTTTCTTT. Translating it yields CAIGTDFEAFF.

The gene calls are TRBV4-3 and TRBJ1-2; D may be TRBD1 (5 bases). This CDR3 region has 14 residues. Between the trimmed V and J ends, which lost 1 base and 5 bases, there was a span of 11 bases. Germline loops: CDR1 LGHNA, CDR2 YSLEER. The CDR3 is CASSQARDLYGYTF. CDR3 nucleotide sequence: TGCGCCAGCAGCCAAGCCAGGGATCTATATGGCTACACCTTC.

V is TRBV12-5 and J is TRBJ2-2, with D perhaps TRBD1 or TRBD2 (5 bases each). V gave up 1 base and J gave up 2 bases, with 8 bases separating them. The CDR3 is 15 amino acids. The germline CDR1 and CDR2 sequences are LGHNT and FRNRAP. This chain's CDR3 is CASGLGGSNTGELFF. CDR3 bases: TGTGCTAGTGGTTTGGGGGGGTCCAACACCGGGGAGCTGTTTTTT.

The CDR3 sequence is CASTTRGMNTEAFF. As DNA, the CDR3 is TGTGCCAGTACCACAAGGGGGATGAACACTGAAGCTTTCTTT. The chain combines TRBV19 with TRBJ1-1; D is possibly TRBD1 (6 bases). The CDR3 totals 14 residues. CDR1 is LNHDA, CDR2 SQIVND, per germline (reference sequence). The V end lost 7 bases, the J end lost 0 bases, and 12 bases lay between the germline ends. The variable domain in full, completed from reference TRBV19 and TRBJ1-1, reads DGGITQSPKYLFRKEGQNVTLSCEQNLNHDAMYWYRQDPGQGLRLIYYSQIVNDFQKGDIAEGYSVSREKKESFPLTVTSAQKNPTAFYLCASTTRGMNTEAFFGQGTRLTVV.

J is TRBJ1-5 and V is TRBV28; maybe TRBD1 (6 bases). Trimming removed 7 bases at V and 7 bases at J, with 17 bases between. Germline V gives CDR1 MDHEN, CDR2 SYDVKM. CDR3 length equals 14 residues. The DNA of the CDR3 is TGTGCCAGCAACCTTCAGGGGTCAAGCCAGCCCCAGCATTTT. Its translation: CASNLQGSSQPQHF.

This sequence joins TRBV5-6 and TRBJ1-3, with D possibly matching TRBD1 (5 bases). V dropped 7 bases and J dropped 3 bases, with 14 bases sitting between them. The CDR3 consists of 14 residues. From germline, CDR1 is SGHDT and CDR2 YYEEEE. Here the CDR3 DNA reads TGTGCCAGCTCCCTCCGGGGCTTTGGAAACACCATATATTTT. Translating it yields CASSLRGFGNTIYF.

The chain couples TRBV6-5 to TRBJ2-6, with unresolved D. Germline CDR1 and CDR2: MNHEY and SVGAGI. Trimming took 5 bases from V and 2 from J, leaving 10 bases between them. CDR3 length: 15 amino acids. CDR3 loop: CASSHLGAGANVLTF. CDR3 nucleotides: TGTGCCAGCAGTCATCTGGGTGCTGGGGCCAACGTCCTGACTTTC.

The chain carries TRBV28 and TRBJ1-1; D is perhaps TRBD1 (6 bases). Germline lookup yields CDR1 MDHEN and CDR2 SYDVKM. The V gene lost 2 bases and the J gene lost 0 bases, with 10 bases spanning the gap. The CDR3 totals 15 residues. CDR3 DNA: TGTGCCAGCAGTTTACCAGGGGCCCTGAACACTGAAGCTTTCTTT. Translated, it gives CASSLPGALNTEAFF. The complete variable domain, with remaining parts taken from reference TRBV28 and TRBJ1-1, reads DVKVTQSSRYLVKRTGEKVFLECVQDMDHENMFWYRQDPGLGLRLIYFSYDVKMKEKGDIPEGYSVSREKKERFSLILESASTNQTSMYLCASSLPGALNTEAFFGQGTRLTVV.

The V and J genes are TRBV19 and TRBJ1-5, with D unclear. Germline V gene data show CDR1 as LNHDA and CDR2 as SQIVND (reference sequence). Trimming stripped 2 bases from V and 0 bases from J, with 8 bases between. The length of the CDR3 is 15 residues. DNA for the CDR3: TGTGCCAGTAGTATAAACTCATATAGCAATCAGCCCCAGCATTTT. Translated, it gives CASSINSYSNQPQHF.

The rearrangement links TRBV14 to TRBJ1-2, with 9 bases lining up with TRBD1. The CDR3 totals 14 residues. Trimming removed 0 bases from V and 7 bases from J; junction bases left unmatched: 3. Germline CDR1 and CDR2: SGHDN and FVKESK. Here the CDR3 reads CASSQDRQGGGYTF. CDR3 coding DNA: TGTGCCAGCAGCCAAGACCGACAGGGGGGTGGCTACACCTTC.

This rearrangement joins TRBV2 to TRBJ2-3, with 14 bases matching TRBD2. The V segment lost 5 bases and the J segment 3 bases; nucleotides outside the gene matches: 7. In germline, CDR1 is SNHLY, CDR2 FYNNEI. The CDR3 contains 17 residues. The CDR3 nucleotides read TGTGCCAGCAGTCCCCTTGGACTAGCGGGAGGTACAGATACGCAGTATTTT. Amino acids: CASSPLGLAGGTDTQYF.

This chain connects TRBV28 to TRBJ1-1; no clear D gene. V gave up 5 bases and J gave up 7 bases, with 8 bases separating them. Per germline, CDR1 MDHEN and CDR2 SYDVKM. The CDR3 runs 11 residues. The CDR3 DNA sequence: TGTGCCAGCAGTCTCCCCAGTGAAGCTTTCTTT. This encodes CASSLPSEAFF.

V and J are TRBV27 and TRBJ1-1, with TRBD1 matching over 9 bases. J lost 9 bases, V lost 5 bases, and 4 bases had no gene match. The CDR3 is 12 residues long. Germline lookup yields CDR1 MNHEY and CDR2 SMNVEV (reference sequence). CDR3 residues: CASSPGTGKAFF. The CDR3 DNA sequence: TGTGCCAGCAGTCCAGGGACAGGGAAAGCTTTCTTT.

The chain has TRBV14 and TRBJ2-3; D call uncertain. V was trimmed by 4 bases and J by 4 bases, leaving 12 bases between them. This CDR3 has 14 residues. Germline CDR1 and CDR2: SGHDN and FVKESK. CDR3 nucleotides: TGTGCCAGCAGCCCCCTGGCTGGTTCAGATACGCAGTATTTT. It specifies CASSPLAGSDTQYF.

The chain recombines TRBV10-3 with TRBJ2-3, with 12 bases identical to TRBD2. J lost 5 bases, V lost 4 bases, and 7 bases had no gene match. The CDR3 has 16 amino acids. Germline V gene data show CDR1 as ENHRY and CDR2 as SYGVKD. CDR3 nucleotide sequence: TGTGCCATCAGTGGGGGACAGGGACTAGCGGGAGATACGCAGTATTTT. This gives the protein CAISGGQGLAGDTQYF.

This clone appeared once. The genes are TRBV7-2 and TRBJ1-4; 8 nucleotides match TRBD1. This CDR3 contains 16 residues. The V gene end was trimmed by 1 base and the J gene end by 1 base; junction bases not matched to a gene: 2. The germline V gene encodes CDR1 SGHTA and CDR2 FQGNSA. The CDR3, as DNA: TGTGCCAGCAGCTTAGGACAGGGGATAACTAATGAAAAACTGTTTTTT. As protein: CASSLGQGITNEKLFF.

This rearrangement joins TRBV27 to TRBJ1-2; 8 bases agree with TRBD1. Germline loops: CDR1 MNHEY, CDR2 SMNVEV (reference sequence). The CDR3 runs 15 residues. The V and J ends lost 5 bases and 2 bases, in that order; junction bases with no gene match: 7. For the CDR3, the DNA is TGTGCCAGCAGTGGCCGGACAGGGCGAAACTATGGCTACACCTTC. Amino acids: CASSGRTGRNYGYTF.

The V and J genes are TRBV12-3 or TRBV12-4 and TRBJ2-7; D gene uncertain. Trimming removed 6 bases from V and 6 bases from J, with 12 bases in between. CDR3 size: 12 residues. DNA for the CDR3: TGTGCCAGCAGCCCCTCTTTGGGCGAGCAGTACTTC. Translating it yields CASSPSLGEQYF.

This chain links TRBV28 with TRBJ2-7; TRBD2 aligns across 7 bases. The CDR3 sequence is 14 residues long. V lost 6 bases and J lost 3; bases outside the gene matches: 8. Germline V gives CDR1 MDHEN, CDR2 SYDVKM. CDR3 sequence: CASRVGGRNYEQYF. In DNA, the CDR3 is TGTGCCAGCAGGGTGGGCGGGAGAAACTACGAGCAGTACTTC.

This sequence joins TRBV11-2 and TRBJ2-3, with 8 bases identical to TRBD2. With V trimmed by 2 bases and J by 4 bases, 11 bases remained unmatched. The CDR3 has 17 amino acids. Germline CDR1 SGHAT, CDR2 FQNNGV. The CDR3 DNA follows: TGTGCCAGCAGCTTATCTGAGCGGGGGAGGTCTGCAGATACGCAGTATTTT. Encoded protein: CASSLSERGRSADTQYF. Using reference TRBV11-2 and TRBJ2-3 for the parts outside the CDR3, the full variable domain is EAGVAQSPRYKIIEKRQSVAFWCNPISGHATLYWYQQILGQGPKLLIQFQNNGVVDDSQLPKDRFSAERLKGVDSTLKIQPAKLEDSAVYLCASSLSERGRSADTQYFGPGTRLTVL.

The rearrangement joins TRBV28 to TRBJ1-5; D uncertain. Trimming removed 11 bases at V and 5 bases at J, with 19 bases between. The germline V gene has CDR1 MDHEN and CDR2 SYDVKM. The CDR3 is made up of 14 amino acids. CDR3 region: CAGSPGPFDQPQHF. CDR3 DNA sequence: TGTGCCGGATCCCCGGGCCCCTTCGATCAGCCCCAGCATTTT.